The 29 T cell receptor beta chains below all came from one sample that was sequenced in a study of identical twins. TCRdb fed the 5' RACE reads into MiXCR, producing one record per CDR3 protein. The sample holds roughly 720,000 distinct CDR3 sequences, roughly 18% seen once. The sample was also linked to a second study, of T cells expressing NK-cell markers.

The sequenced sample was PBMCs. These receptors were collected from a woman under 30 in good health.

The chain combines TRBV7-9 with TRBJ2-7, with a weak D call TRBD1 (5 bases). The CDR3 has 12 amino acids. Germline-derived CDR1 and CDR2 are SEHNR and FQNEAQ (reference sequence). V lost 6 bases to trimming and J lost 2 bases, with 8 bases between them. CDR3 nucleotides: TGTGCCAGCAGAACGGACACCTACGAGCAGTACTTC. This gives the protein CASRTDTYEQYF. Full variable domain (remainder filled in from reference TRBV7-9 and TRBJ2-7): DTGVSQNPRHKITKRGQNVTFRCDPISEHNRLYWYRQTLGQGPEFLTYFQNEAQLEKSRLLSDRFSAERPKGSFSTLEIQRTEQGDSAMYLCASRTDTYEQYFGPGTRLTVT.

This clonotype turned up a few times. The gene calls are TRBV20-1 and TRBJ2-7; TRBD2 matches 9 bases. V was clipped by 6 bases and J by 6 bases; unmatched bases: 9. The V gene's germline CDR1 is DFQATT and CDR2 SNEGSKA (reference sequence). CDR3 length: 13 amino acids. Here the CDR3 reads CSATRTSVGEQYF. For the CDR3, the DNA is TGCAGTGCGACCCGGACTAGCGTAGGCGAGCAGTACTTC.

The chain uses TRBV29-1 and TRBJ2-3, with a weak D call TRBD2 (5 bases). Germline V gene lookup returns CDR1 SQVTM and CDR2 ANQGSEA. The V and J ends lost 4 bases and 0 bases respectively, with 17 bases between them. The CDR3 consists of 16 residues. The CDR3 sequence: CSVVPGKYVSTDTQYF. The CDR3 bases are TGCAGCGTTGTGCCGGGAAAATACGTTAGCACAGATACGCAGTATTTT.

This clonotype was counted a few times. The chain carries TRBV12-3 or TRBV12-4 and TRBJ2-1; maybe TRBD2 (5 bases). The CDR3 has 18 residues. The V and J ends lost 5 bases and 0 bases respectively, with 20 bases between them. CDR3 in DNA: TGTGCCAGCAGTCCCAGAGGGCTTGGACTGTACTCCTACAATGAGCAGTTCTTC. Amino acid sequence: CASSPRGLGLYSYNEQFF.

This clonotype was picked up a small number of times. The rearrangement links TRBV20-1 to TRBJ2-7; 10 positions match TRBD2. V shed 6 bases, J shed 0 bases, and the junction held 8 bases outside the gene matches. Germline V gives CDR1 DFQATT, CDR2 SNEGSKA (reference sequence). The CDR3 is 15 residues long. The CDR3 DNA follows: TGCAGTGCGCAAGAGCCTAGCGGGAGCTCCTACGAGCAGTACTTC. As protein: CSAQEPSGSSYEQYF.

The rearrangement links TRBV20-1 to TRBJ2-5; 8 bases align to TRBD2. Germline-derived CDR1 and CDR2 are DFQATT and SNEGSKA (reference sequence). The CDR3 runs to 13 residues. The J segment lost 2 bases and the V segment lost 5 bases, leaving 4 bases of the junction unmatched. For the CDR3, the DNA is TGCAGTGCTCGGGGGGGAAAACAAGAGACCCAGTACTTC. It encodes CSARGGKQETQYF.

In its sample, this clonotype was seen a few times. This sequence joins TRBV12-3 or TRBV12-4 and TRBJ2-2, with a tentative D call TRBD2 (6 bases). CDR3 length equals 15 residues. Trimming left V 2 bases short and J 5 bases short, with 12 bases between. As DNA, the CDR3 is TGTGCCAGCAGTTTAACCGGGAGAGGTACCGGGGAGCTGTTTTTT. This gives the protein CASSLTGRGTGELFF.

V is TRBV6-1 and J is TRBJ1-4; no reliable D call. The V and J ends lost 5 bases and 6 bases respectively, with 16 bases between them. CDR1 and CDR2 from the germline V gene are MNHNS and SASEGT. This CDR3 has 15 residues. CDR3 protein: CASSTDPAGDEKLFF. The CDR3 DNA follows: TGTGCCAGCAGTACAGACCCGGCCGGGGATGAAAAACTGTTTTTT.

This clonotype was picked up many times. The gene calls are TRBV12-3 or TRBV12-4 and TRBJ2-7, with TRBD2 matching 10 bases. The CDR3 runs to 15 residues. After removal of 6 bases from V and 1 base from J, the junction contained 6 bases not matched to a gene. In nucleotides, the CDR3 is TGTGCCAGCAGCCGAAGCGGGAGGGGGTCCTACGAGCAGTACTTC. Amino acids: CASSRSGRGSYEQYF.

This clonotype has only a few counts. This chain connects TRBV12-3 or TRBV12-4 to TRBJ2-2; 7 bases are a match to TRBD1. V was clipped by 6 bases and J by 5 bases; unmatched bases: 6. This CDR3 is 14 amino acids long. The CDR3 DNA follows: TGTGCCAGCAGCCCGACGACAGGGACCGGGGAGCTGTTTTTT. Its translation is CASSPTTGTGELFF.

This clonotype appeared a few times. The rearrangement uses TRBV20-1 and TRBJ2-7; D not resolved. V was trimmed by 6 bases and J by 0 bases, leaving 12 bases between them. This CDR3 spans 13 amino acids. Germline V lookup: CDR1 DFQATT, CDR2 SNEGSKA (reference sequence). The CDR3 DNA is TGCAGTGCCCGAAACCCGAACTCCTACGAGCAGTACTTC. Its translation: CSARNPNSYEQYF.

The gene calls are TRBV29-1 and TRBJ1-1; D remains unclear. The CDR3 is made up of 15 amino acids. The ends were cut back, 1 base at V and 1 base at J, with 13 bases in the middle. CDR1 and CDR2 (germline): SQVTM, ANQGSEA. CDR3 region: CSVEGGLGRNTEAFF. The CDR3 DNA reads TGCAGCGTTGAAGGTGGGTTAGGAAGGAACACTGAAGCTTTCTTT.

A few counts support this clonotype. The chain joins TRBV5-1 to TRBJ1-1; D unresolved. Germline CDR1 and CDR2: SGHRS and YFSETQ. V dropped 0 bases and J dropped 0 bases, with 9 bases sitting between them. This CDR3 is 15 amino acids long. The CDR3 reads CASSLESLMNTEAFF. Here the CDR3 DNA reads TGCGCCAGCAGCTTGGAGTCCTTAATGAACACTGAAGCTTTCTTT.

V is TRBV5-1 and J is TRBJ1-2; 8 bases are a match to TRBD1. From germline, CDR1 is SGHRS and CDR2 YFSETQ. V lost 7 bases, J lost 4 bases, and 6 bases stayed unmatched. The CDR3 covers 13 residues. In DNA, the CDR3 is TGCGCCAGCGGGGGGGACAGGAGCTATGGCTACACCTTC. Protein: CASGGDRSYGYTF.

The chain combines TRBV20-1 with TRBJ2-5; maybe TRBD2 (6 bases). The CDR3 sequence is 13 residues long. The germline V gene has CDR1 DFQATT and CDR2 SNEGSKA (reference sequence). Between the trimmed V and J ends, which lost 4 bases and 4 bases, there was a span of 13 bases. The CDR3 region has the DNA TGCAGTGCTACGGAGGGGTTGCGAGAGACCCAGTACTTC. It codes for CSATEGLRETQYF.

The chain is built from TRBV29-1 and TRBJ1-1; no definite D call. The V gene's germline CDR1 is SQVTM and CDR2 ANQGSEA. V was cut by 4 bases and J by 8 bases, with 11 bases left in between. The CDR3 runs to 11 residues. Here the CDR3 DNA reads TGCAGCGTTGTCGGAGGGTCGGAAGCTTTCTTT. It specifies CSVVGGSEAFF. Supplemented by reference TRBV29-1 and TRBJ1-1, the full variable domain reads SAVISQKPSRDICQRGTSLTIQCQVDSQVTMMFWYRQQPGQSLTLIATANQGSEATYESGFVIDKFPISRPNLTFSTLTVSNMSPEDSSIYLCSVVGGSEAFFGQGTRLTVV.

This clonotype was picked up many times. V usage is TRBV7-2 and J usage is TRBJ1-4; D gene unclear. This CDR3 spans 13 amino acids. CDR1 and CDR2 (germline): SGHTA, FQGNSA. V lost 3 bases and J lost 6, with 8 bases in between. The CDR3 coding sequence is TGTGCCAGCAGCTTCAAGAGAGATGAAAAACTGTTTTTT. This sequence encodes CASSFKRDEKLFF.

The chain combines TRBV5-1 with TRBJ1-2, with D unresolved. Trimming stripped 2 bases from V and 4 bases from J, with 12 bases between. Germline-derived CDR1 and CDR2 are SGHRS and YFSETQ. The CDR3 spans 14 residues. The CDR3, as DNA: TGCGCCAGCAGCTTCAGTTCCCGAACCTATGGCTACACCTTC. As protein: CASSFSSRTYGYTF.

This clonotype occurred many times. The rearrangement joins TRBV12-3 or TRBV12-4 to TRBJ2-5; 12 nucleotides match TRBD2. The CDR3 length is 16 residues. The J segment lost 1 base and the V segment lost 6 bases, leaving 6 bases of the junction unmatched. CDR3: CASSQRLAGAQETQYF. CDR3 bases: TGTGCCAGCAGCCAGAGACTAGCGGGGGCCCAAGAGACCCAGTACTTC.

Only a few counts were recorded for this clonotype. The rearrangement joins TRBV6-2 or TRBV6-3 to TRBJ1-5, with D unclear. CDR1 is MNHEY, CDR2 SVGEGT, per germline. This CDR3 is built from 13 residues. V was trimmed by 5 bases and J by 2 bases, leaving 7 bases between them. CDR3 nucleotide sequence: TGTGCCAGCAGTAGGAACGGCAATCAGCCCCAGCATTTT. Protein: CASSRNGNQPQHF.

The chain uses TRBV12-3 or TRBV12-4 and TRBJ2-7, with a possible D match to TRBD2 (6 bases). V was trimmed by 8 bases and J by 1 base, leaving 15 bases between them. CDR3 length: 14 amino acids. The CDR3 DNA reads as TGTGCCAGCCGCTCCGGGGGAGGATCCTACGAGCAGTACTTC. Translation: CASRSGGGSYEQYF.

In this sample, this clonotype turned up a few times. The chain joins TRBV29-1 to TRBJ2-1; TRBD2 matches at 9 bases. Germline loops: CDR1 SQVTM, CDR2 ANQGSEA. The CDR3 has 16 residues. Trimming removed 6 bases from V and 7 bases from J; junction bases left unmatched: 16. The CDR3 DNA follows: TGCAGCGTAGCAATAGCGGGGGAGAGACTTGGGAATGAGCAGTTCTTC. Its protein product is CSVAIAGERLGNEQFF.

The chain combines TRBV7-3 with TRBJ1-1; D gene ambiguous. Germline V gene data show CDR1 as SGHTA and CDR2 as FQGTGA. Deletions cut 4 bases from V and 4 bases from J, with 16 bases between. The CDR3 has 15 amino acids. CDR3 sequence: CASSWLSVEGTEAFF. The CDR3 DNA reads as TGTGCCAGCAGCTGGCTCTCGGTTGAGGGCACTGAAGCTTTCTTT.

Only a few counts were recorded for this clonotype. CDR3 coding DNA: TGTGCCAGCAGTCGCTTTGGAACTCCCTACGAGCAGTACTTC. This codes for CASSRFGTPYEQYF. This rearrangement joins TRBV13 to TRBJ2-7; D gene ambiguous. The CDR3 spans 14 residues. Germline V CDR1 and CDR2: PRHDT, FYEKMQ (reference sequence). The ends were cut back, 6 bases at V and 2 bases at J, with 14 bases in the middle.

In its sample, this clonotype was seen a few times. DNA of the CDR3: TGCAGTGCTAGGCACAGGGCGAACACTGAAGCTTTCTTT. This translates into CSARHRANTEAFF. The rearrangement uses TRBV20-1 and TRBJ1-1; tentative D call: TRBD1 (6 bases). CDR1 and CDR2 (germline): DFQATT, SNEGSKA (reference sequence). The germline V and J ends were trimmed by 3 bases and 1 base, with 9 bases remaining between them. The CDR3 is made up of 13 amino acids.

This clonotype occurred a few times. The chain employs TRBV6-1 and TRBJ2-1; TRBD2 might be the D (5 bases). In germline, CDR1 is MNHNS, CDR2 SASEGT. This CDR3 has 13 amino acids. The V and J ends lost 6 bases and 6 bases respectively, with 12 bases between them. The CDR3 loop reads CASRTGLINEQFF. In nucleotides, the CDR3 is TGTGCCAGCAGAACTGGACTGATCAATGAGCAGTTCTTC.

The CDR3 nucleotides are TGTGCCAGCAGTTACTCTGGACTGAACAGACGGCAGTACTTC. Protein product: CASSYSGLNRRQYF. The chain combines TRBV12-3 or TRBV12-4 with TRBJ2-7; D might be TRBD2 (5 bases). This CDR3 has 14 residues. V was shortened by 4 bases and J by 9 bases, with 19 bases between the two germline ends.

This clonotype was counted between two and nine times. This chain joins TRBV12-5 and TRBJ2-1; 9 bases are shared with TRBD2. The CDR3 is made up of 18 amino acids. J gave up 9 bases and V 8 bases, and 23 bases lay outside the gene matches. Per germline, CDR1 LGHNT and CDR2 FRNRAP. The CDR3: CASHLLPGLARFLSEQFF. The CDR3 region has the DNA TGTGCTAGTCATCTACTTCCGGGACTAGCAAGGTTCCTAAGTGAGCAGTTCTTC.

Only a few counts were recorded for this clonotype. V usage is TRBV9 and J usage is TRBJ2-5, with 8 bases that match TRBD1. The length of the CDR3 is 14 residues. V shed 2 bases and J 3 bases; nucleotides not matched to a gene: 3. The germline V gene has CDR1 SGDLS and CDR2 YYNGEE. The CDR3, as DNA: TGTGCCAGCAGCGTGACAGGGGTAAAAGAGACCCAGTACTTC. This translates into CASSVTGVKETQYF.